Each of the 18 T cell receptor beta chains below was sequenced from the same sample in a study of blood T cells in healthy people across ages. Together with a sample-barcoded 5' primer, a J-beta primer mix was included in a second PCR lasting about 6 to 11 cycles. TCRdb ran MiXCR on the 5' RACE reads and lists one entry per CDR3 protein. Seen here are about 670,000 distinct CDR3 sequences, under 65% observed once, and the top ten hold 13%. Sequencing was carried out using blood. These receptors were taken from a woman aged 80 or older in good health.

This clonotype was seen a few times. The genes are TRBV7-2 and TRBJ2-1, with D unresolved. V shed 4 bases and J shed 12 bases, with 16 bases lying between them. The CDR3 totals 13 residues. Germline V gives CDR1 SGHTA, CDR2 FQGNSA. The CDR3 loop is CASSSNGRPGQFF. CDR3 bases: TGTGCCAGCAGCTCCAACGGGCGGCCAGGGCAGTTCTTC.

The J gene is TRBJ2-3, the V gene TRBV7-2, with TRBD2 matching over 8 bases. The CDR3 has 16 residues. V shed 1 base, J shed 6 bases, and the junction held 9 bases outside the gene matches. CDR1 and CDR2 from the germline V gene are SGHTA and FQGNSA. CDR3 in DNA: TGTGCCAGCAGCTTAGTTTCCAGCGGGAGCGCGGATACGCAGTATTTT. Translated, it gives CASSLVSSGSADTQYF. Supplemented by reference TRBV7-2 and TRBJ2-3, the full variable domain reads GAGVSQSPSNKVTEKGKDVELRCDPISGHTALYWYRQSLGQGLEFLIYFQGNSAPDKSGLPSDRFSAERTGGSVSTLTIQRTQQEDSAVYLCASSLVSSGSADTQYFGPGTRLTVL.

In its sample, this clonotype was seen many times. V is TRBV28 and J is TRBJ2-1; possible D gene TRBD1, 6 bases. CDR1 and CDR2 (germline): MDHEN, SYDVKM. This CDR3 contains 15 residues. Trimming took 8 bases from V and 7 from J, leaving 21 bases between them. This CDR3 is CASLLGGRGSNEQFF. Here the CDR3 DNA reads TGTGCCAGCCTTCTAGGGGGTAGGGGCTCTAATGAGCAGTTCTTC. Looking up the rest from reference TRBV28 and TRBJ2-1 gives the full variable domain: DVKVTQSSRYLVKRTGEKVFLECVQDMDHENMFWYRQDPGLGLRLIYFSYDVKMKEKGDIPEGYSVSREKKERFSLILESASTNQTSMYLCASLLGGRGSNEQFFGPGTRLTVL.

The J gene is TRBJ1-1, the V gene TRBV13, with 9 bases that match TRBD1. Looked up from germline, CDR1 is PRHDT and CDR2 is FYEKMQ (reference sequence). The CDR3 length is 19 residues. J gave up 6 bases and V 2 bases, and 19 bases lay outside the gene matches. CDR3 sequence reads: CASSLPLTWTGDRTAEAFF. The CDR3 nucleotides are TGTGCCAGCAGCTTACCTCTAACCTGGACAGGGGACCGCACTGCTGAAGCTTTCTTT.

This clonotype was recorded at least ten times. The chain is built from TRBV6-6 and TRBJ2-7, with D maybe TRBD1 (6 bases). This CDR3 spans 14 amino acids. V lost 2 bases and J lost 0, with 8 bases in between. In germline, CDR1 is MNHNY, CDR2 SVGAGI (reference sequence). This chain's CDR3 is CASSYTGSSYEQYF. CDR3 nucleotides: TGTGCCAGCAGTTACACAGGGAGCTCCTACGAGCAGTACTTC.

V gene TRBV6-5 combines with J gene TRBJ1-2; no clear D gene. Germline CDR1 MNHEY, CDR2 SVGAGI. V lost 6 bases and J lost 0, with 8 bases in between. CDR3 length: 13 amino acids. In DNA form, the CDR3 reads TGTGCCAGCAGGCCCTCGGCTAACTATGGCTACACCTTC. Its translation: CASRPSANYGYTF.

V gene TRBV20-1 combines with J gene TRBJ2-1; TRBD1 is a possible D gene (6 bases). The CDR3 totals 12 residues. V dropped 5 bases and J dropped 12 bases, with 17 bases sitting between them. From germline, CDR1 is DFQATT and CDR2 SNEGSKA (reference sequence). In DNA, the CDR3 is TGCAGTGCTCTACCTGGGACATTCGTGCAGTTCTTC. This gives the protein CSALPGTFVQFF.

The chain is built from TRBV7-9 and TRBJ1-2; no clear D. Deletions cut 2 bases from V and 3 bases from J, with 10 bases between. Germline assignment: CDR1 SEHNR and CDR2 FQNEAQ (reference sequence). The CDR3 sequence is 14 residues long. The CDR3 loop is CASSLSPAYYGYTF. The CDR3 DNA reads TGTGCCAGCAGCTTATCACCGGCATACTATGGCTACACCTTC.

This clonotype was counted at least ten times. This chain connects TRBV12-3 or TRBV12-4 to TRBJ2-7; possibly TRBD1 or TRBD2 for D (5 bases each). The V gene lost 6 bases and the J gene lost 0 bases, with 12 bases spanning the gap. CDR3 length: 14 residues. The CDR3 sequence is CASRDRDGSYEQYF. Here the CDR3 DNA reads TGTGCCAGCAGGGACCGGGACGGCTCCTACGAGCAGTACTTC.

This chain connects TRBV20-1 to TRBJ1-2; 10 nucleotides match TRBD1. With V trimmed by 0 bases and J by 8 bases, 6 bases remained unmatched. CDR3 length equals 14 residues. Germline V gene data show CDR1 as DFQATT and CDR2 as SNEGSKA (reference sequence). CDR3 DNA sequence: TGCAGTGCTAGAGAGACAGGGGGCGCAGGGGGCTACACCTTC. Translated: CSARETGGAGGYTF.

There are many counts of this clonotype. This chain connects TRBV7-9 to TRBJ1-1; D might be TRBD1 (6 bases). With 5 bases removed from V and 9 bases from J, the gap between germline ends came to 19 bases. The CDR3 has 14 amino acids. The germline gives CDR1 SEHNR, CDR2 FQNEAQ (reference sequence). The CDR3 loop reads CASSRTGLERKAFF. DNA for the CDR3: TGTGCCAGCAGCCGTACAGGGTTAGAGCGGAAAGCTTTCTTT.

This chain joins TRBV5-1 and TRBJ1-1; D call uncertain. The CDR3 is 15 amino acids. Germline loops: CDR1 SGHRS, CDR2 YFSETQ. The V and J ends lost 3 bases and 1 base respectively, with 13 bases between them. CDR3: CASSSVDGSNTEAFF. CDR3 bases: TGCGCCAGCAGCTCGGTCGATGGTTCGAACACTGAAGCTTTCTTT.

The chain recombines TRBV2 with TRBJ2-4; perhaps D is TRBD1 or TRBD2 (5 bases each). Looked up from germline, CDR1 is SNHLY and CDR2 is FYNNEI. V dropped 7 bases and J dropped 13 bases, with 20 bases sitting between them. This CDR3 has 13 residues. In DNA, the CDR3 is TGTGCCAGCATACGCGGGTCCCTGGGGGAGCAGTACTTC. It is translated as CASIRGSLGEQYF.

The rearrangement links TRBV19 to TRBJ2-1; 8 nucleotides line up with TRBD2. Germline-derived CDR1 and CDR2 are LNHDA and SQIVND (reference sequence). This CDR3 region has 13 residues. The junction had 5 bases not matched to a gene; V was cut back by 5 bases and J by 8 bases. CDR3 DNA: TGTGCCAGTAGTGAGAGCGGGGGAGATGAGCAGTTCTTC. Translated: CASSESGGDEQFF.

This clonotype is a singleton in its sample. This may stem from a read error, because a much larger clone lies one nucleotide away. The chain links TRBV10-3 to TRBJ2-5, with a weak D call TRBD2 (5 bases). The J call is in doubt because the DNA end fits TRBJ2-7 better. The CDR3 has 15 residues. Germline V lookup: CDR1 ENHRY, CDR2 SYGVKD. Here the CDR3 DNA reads TGTGCCATCAGTGGATCCCCTGGGAGTACCTACGAGCAGTACTTC. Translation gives CAISGSPGSTYEQYF.

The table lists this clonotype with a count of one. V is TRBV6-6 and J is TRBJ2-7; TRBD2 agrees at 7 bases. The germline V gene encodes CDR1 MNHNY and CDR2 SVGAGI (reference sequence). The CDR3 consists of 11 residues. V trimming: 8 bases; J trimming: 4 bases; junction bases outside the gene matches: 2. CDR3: CASGGEYEQYF. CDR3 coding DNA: TGTGCCAGCGGGGGGGAATACGAGCAGTACTTC.

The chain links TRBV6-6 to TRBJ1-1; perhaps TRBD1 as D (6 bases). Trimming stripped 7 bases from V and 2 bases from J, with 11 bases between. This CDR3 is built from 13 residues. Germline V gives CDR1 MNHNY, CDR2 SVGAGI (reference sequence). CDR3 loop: CASTLRGNTEAFF. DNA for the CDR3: TGTGCCAGCACCCTCAGGGGAAACACTGAAGCTTTCTTT.

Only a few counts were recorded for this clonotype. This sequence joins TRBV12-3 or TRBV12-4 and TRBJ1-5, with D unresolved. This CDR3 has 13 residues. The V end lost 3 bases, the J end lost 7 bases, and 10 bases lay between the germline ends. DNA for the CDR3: TGTGCCAGCAGTTTTAGCGTGGGGCAGCCCCAGCATTTT. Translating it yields CASSFSVGQPQHF.